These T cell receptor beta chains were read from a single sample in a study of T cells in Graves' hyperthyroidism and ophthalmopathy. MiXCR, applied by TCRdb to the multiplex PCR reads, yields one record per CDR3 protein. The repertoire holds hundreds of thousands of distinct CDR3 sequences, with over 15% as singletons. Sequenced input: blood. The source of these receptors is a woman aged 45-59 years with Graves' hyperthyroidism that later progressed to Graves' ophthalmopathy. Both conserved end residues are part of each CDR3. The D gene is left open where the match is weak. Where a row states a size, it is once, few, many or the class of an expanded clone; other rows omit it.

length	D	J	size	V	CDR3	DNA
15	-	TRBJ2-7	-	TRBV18	CASSRESLKTYEQYF	TGTGCCAGCAGCCGAGAATCGTTGAAAACCTACGAGCAGTACTTC
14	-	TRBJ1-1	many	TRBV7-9	CASSLVEGIAEAFF	TGTGCCAGCAGCTTAGTAGAAGGAATCGCTGAAGCTTTCTTT
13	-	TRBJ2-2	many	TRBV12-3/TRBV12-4	CASSLKAPGELFF	TGTGCCAGCAGTTTAAAGGCCCCGGGGGAGCTGTTTTTT
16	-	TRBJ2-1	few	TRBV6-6	CASSYSGSSSYNEQFF	TGTGCCAGCAGTTACTCGGGCAGTAGCTCCTACAATGAGCAGTTCTTC
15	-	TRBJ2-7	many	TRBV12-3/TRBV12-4	CASSRPDRSSYEQYF	TGTGCCAGCAGCAGGCCCGACCGAAGCTCCTACGAGCAGTACTTC
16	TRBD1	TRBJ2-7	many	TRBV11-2	CASSQKTTGGADEQYF	TGTGCCAGCAGCCAAAAAACGACAGGGGGCGCGGACGAGCAGTACTTC
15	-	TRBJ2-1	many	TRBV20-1	CSAPQGSSSYNEQFF	TGCAGTGCACCCCAGGGGTCCAGCTCCTACAATGAGCAGTTCTTC
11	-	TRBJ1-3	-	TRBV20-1	CSAESGNTICF	TGCAGTGCGGAGTCTGGAAACACCATATGTTTT
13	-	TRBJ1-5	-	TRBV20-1	CSAAGRLLQPQHF	TGCAGTGCAGCGGGCAGGTTGTTGCAGCCCCAGCATTTT
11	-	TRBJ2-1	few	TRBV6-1	CASGAGDEQFF	TGTGCCAGCGGGGCAGGAGATGAGCAGTTCTTC
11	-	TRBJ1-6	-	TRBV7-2	CASSFSSPLHF	TGTGCCAGCAGCTTTAGTTCACCCCTCCACTTT
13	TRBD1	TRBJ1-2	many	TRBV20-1	CSAPGQGASGYTF	TGCAGTGCTCCGGGACAGGGGGCGTCTGGCTACACCTTC
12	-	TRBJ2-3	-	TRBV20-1	CSARDLGLGQYF	TGCAGTGCTAGAGATTTAGGGTTGGGGCAGTATTTT
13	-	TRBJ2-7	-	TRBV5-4	CASSLWLSYEQYF	TGTGCCAGCAGCTTGTGGCTCTCCTACGAGCAGTACTTC
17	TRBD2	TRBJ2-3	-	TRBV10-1	CASSESGGTSGTDTQYF	TGCGCCAGCAGTGAGTCGGGAGGGACTAGCGGAACAGATACGCAGTATTTT